This T cell receptor beta chain was captured in a study of metastatic and nonmetastatic thyroid tumors. Study-level background: Where malignant and benign thyroid patients were concerned, repertoires were compared across blood and tumor or nodule tissue.

Whole-study findings and limits: Across blood and tumor, TCR beta diversity in malignant thyroid tumors was reportedly significantly higher than in benign nodules.

Original processing notes: Construction of a distant-metastasis classifier for papillary thyroid cancer relied on CDR3 differences across clinicopathological groups. TCRdb re-clonotyped the PCR reads via MiXCR. TCRdb, not the authors, supplied the V and J calls. The sample records tens of thousands of clones, about 15% being singletons. Every patient underwent thyroid surgery untreated. This clone was seen at least ten times. The antigen is unknown. The clonotype comes from a female donor with papillary thyroid cancer or a benign thyroid nodule (not recorded which). Some clones in this sample may be carry-over from other donors' samples. The sequenced material came from blood.

CDR3 residues: CASSLFSLAGAGTQYF. The CDR3 bases are TGTGCCAGCAGTTTATTTAGCCTAGCGGGAGCGGGGACCCAGTACTTC. This chain connects TRBV28 to TRBJ2-5; 10 nucleotides match TRBD2. V was clipped by 1 base and J by 7 bases; unmatched bases: 9. CDR3 size: 16 residues. Germline V gene sequence: CDR1 MDHEN, CDR2 SYDVKM. Using reference TRBV28 and TRBJ2-5 for the parts outside the CDR3, the full variable domain is DVKVTQSSRYLVKRTGEKVFLECVQDMDHENMFWYRQDPGLGLRLIYFSYDVKMKEKGDIPEGYSVSREKKERFSLILESASTNQTSMYLCASSLFSLAGAGTQYFGPGTRLLVL.